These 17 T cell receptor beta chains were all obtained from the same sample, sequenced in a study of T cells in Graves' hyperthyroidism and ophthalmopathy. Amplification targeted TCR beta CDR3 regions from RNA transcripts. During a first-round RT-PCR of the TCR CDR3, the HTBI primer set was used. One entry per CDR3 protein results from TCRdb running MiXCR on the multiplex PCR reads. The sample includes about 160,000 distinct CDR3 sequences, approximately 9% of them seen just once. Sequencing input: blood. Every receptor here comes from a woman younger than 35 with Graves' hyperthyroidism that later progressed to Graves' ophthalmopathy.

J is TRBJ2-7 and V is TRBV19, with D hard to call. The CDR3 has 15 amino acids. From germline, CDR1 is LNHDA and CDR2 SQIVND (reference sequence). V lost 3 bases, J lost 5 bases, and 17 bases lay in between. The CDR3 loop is CASSISFARSHEQYF. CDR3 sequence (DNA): TGTGCCAGTAGTATCTCCTTCGCGAGGTCCCACGAGCAGTACTTC.

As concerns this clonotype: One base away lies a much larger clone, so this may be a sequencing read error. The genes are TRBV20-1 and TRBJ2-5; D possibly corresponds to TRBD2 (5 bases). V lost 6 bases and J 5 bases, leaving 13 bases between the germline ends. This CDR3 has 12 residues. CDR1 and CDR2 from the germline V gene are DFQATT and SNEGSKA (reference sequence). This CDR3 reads CSATDSEETQYF. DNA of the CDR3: TGCAGTGCCACGGACTCAGAGGAGACCCAGTACTTC.

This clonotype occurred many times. The CDR3 DNA is TGTGCCACCAGCGGGACTTCCTCCTACGAGCAGTACTTC. This codes for CATSGTSSYEQYF. The chain employs TRBV24-1 and TRBJ2-7; D perhaps matches TRBD2 (6 bases). In germline, CDR1 is KGHDR, CDR2 SFDVKD. Trimming cost V 7 bases and J 0 bases, with 9 bases left between them. The CDR3 loop spans 13 amino acids.

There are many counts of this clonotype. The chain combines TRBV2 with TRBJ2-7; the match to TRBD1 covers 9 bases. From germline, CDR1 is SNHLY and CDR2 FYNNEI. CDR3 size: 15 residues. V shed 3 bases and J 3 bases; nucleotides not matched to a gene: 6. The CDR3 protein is CASSEGTGLLYEQYF. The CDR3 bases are TGTGCCAGCAGTGAGGGGACAGGGCTCCTCTACGAGCAGTACTTC.

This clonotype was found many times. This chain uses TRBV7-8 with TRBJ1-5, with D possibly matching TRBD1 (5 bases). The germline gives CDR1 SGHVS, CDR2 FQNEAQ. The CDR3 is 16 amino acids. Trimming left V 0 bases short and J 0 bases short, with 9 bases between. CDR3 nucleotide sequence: TGTGCCAGCAGCTTAGCCACAGGTTATAGCAATCAGCCCCAGCATTTT. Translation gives CASSLATGYSNQPQHF.

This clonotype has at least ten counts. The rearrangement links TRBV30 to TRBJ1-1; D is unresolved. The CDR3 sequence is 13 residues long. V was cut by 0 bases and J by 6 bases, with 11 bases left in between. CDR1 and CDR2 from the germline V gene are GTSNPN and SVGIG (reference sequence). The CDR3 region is CAWSVGRSSEAFF. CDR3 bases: TGTGCCTGGAGTGTTGGGAGAAGTTCTGAAGCTTTCTTT.

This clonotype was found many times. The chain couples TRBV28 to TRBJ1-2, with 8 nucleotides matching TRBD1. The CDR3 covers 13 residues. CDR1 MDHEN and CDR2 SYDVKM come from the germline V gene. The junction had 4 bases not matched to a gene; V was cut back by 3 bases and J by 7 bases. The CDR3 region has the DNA TGTGCCAGCAGTTTTAGACAGGGGTTTGGCTACACCTTC. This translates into CASSFRQGFGYTF.

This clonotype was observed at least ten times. CDR3 DNA: TGTGCCACCAGCAGGTTGGCGGGTCCCTACAATGAGCAGTTCTTC. Encoded protein: CATSRLAGPYNEQFF. The chain employs TRBV15 and TRBJ2-1; D might be TRBD2 (5 bases). Germline CDR1 and CDR2: LNHNV and YYDKDF (reference sequence). Trimming shortened V by 3 bases and J by 2 bases, and 11 bases separated the two germline ends. The CDR3 sequence is 15 residues long.

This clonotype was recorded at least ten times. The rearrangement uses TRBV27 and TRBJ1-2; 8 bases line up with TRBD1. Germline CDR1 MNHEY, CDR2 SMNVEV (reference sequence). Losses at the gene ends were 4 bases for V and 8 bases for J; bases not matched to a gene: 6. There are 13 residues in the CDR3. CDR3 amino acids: CASSSPTGDGYTF. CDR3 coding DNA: TGTGCCAGCAGTTCCCCGACAGGGGACGGCTACACCTTC.

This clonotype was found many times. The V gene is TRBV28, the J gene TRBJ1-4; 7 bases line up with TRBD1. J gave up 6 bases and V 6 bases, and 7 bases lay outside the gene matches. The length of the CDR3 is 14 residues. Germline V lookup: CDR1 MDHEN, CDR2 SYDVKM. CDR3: CASSLRQGDEKLFF. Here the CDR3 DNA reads TGTGCCAGCAGCCTGAGACAGGGTGATGAAAAACTGTTTTTT.

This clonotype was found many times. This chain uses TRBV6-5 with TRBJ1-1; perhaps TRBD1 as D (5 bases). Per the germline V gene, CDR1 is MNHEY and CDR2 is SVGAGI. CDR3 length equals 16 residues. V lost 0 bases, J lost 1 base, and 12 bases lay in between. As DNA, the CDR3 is TGTGCCAGCAGTTACTCCATGGGGACTGGGAACACTGAAGCTTTCTTT. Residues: CASSYSMGTGNTEAFF.

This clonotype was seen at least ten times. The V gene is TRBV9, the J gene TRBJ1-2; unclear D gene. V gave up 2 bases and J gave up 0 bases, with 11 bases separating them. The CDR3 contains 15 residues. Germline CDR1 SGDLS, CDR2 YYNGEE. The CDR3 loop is CASSVGGEANYGYTF. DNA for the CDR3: TGTGCCAGCAGCGTCGGTGGAGAAGCTAACTATGGCTACACCTTC.

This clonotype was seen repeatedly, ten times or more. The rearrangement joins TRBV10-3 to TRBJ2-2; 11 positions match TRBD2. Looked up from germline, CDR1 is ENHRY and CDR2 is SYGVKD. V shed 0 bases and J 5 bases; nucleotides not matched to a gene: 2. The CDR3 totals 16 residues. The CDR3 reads CAISESRLAGTGELFF. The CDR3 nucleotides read TGTGCCATCAGTGAGTCACGACTAGCGGGAACCGGGGAGCTGTTTTTT.

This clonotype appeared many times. The CDR3 region has the DNA TGTGCCACCAGTTCATCAGGTTGGGGCACTGAAGCTTTCTTT. It yields the protein CATSSSGWGTEAFF. V usage is TRBV24-1 and J usage is TRBJ1-1; D unclear. V dropped 6 bases and J dropped 4 bases, with 14 bases sitting between them. The CDR3 consists of 14 residues. The V gene's germline CDR1 is KGHDR and CDR2 SFDVKD.

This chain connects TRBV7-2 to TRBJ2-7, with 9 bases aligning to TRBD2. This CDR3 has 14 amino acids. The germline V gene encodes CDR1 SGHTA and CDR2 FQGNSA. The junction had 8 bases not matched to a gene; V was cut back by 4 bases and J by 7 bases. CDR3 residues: CASSWRGSGSEQYF. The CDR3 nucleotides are TGTGCCAGCAGCTGGAGGGGTAGCGGGAGTGAGCAGTACTTC.

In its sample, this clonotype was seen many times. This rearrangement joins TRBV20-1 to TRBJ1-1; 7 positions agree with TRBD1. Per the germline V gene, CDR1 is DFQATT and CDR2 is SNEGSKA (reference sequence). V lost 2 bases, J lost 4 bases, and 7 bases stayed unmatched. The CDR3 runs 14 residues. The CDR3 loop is CSARKQGPVTEAFF. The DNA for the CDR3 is TGCAGTGCTAGAAAACAGGGGCCTGTCACTGAAGCTTTCTTT.

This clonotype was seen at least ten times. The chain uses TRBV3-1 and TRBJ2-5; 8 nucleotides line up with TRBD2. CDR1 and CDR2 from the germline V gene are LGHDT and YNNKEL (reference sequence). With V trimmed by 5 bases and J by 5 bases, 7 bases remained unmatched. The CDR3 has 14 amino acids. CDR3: CASSKPGGEETQYF. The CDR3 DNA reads TGTGCCAGCAGCAAACCGGGGGGGGAGGAGACCCAGTACTTC.